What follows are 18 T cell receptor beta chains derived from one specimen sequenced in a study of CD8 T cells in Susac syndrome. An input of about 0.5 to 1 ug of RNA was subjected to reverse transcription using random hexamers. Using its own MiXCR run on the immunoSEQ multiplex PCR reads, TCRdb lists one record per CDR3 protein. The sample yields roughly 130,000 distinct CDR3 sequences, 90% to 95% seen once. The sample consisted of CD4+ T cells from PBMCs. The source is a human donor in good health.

The CDR3 reads CASSHDRASKETQYF. CDR3 bases: TGTGCCAGCTCACACGACAGGGCAAGCAAAGAGACCCAGTACTTC. The chain has TRBV18 and TRBJ2-5, with 7 nucleotides matching TRBD1. The CDR3 runs 15 residues. V was pared by 4 bases and J by 3 bases, with 8 bases of the junction left unmatched. Germline V gene sequence: CDR1 KGHSH, CDR2 LQKENI.

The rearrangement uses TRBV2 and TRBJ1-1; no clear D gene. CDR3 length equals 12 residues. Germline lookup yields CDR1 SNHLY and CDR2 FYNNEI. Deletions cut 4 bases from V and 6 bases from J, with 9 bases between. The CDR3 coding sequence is TGTGCCAGCAGTGCTTACTTGGCTGAAGCTTTCTTT. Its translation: CASSAYLAEAFF.

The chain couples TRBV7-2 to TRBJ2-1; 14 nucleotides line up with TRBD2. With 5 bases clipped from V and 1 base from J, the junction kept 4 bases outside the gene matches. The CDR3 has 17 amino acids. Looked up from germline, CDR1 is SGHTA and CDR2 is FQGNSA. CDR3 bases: TGTGCCAGCAGCCGGACTAGCGGGGGGTTGTCCTACAATGAGCAGTTCTTC. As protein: CASSRTSGGLSYNEQFF.

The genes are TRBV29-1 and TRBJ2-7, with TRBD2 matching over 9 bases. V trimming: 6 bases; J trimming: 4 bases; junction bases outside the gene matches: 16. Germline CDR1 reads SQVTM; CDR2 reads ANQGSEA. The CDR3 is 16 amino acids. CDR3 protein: CSVQISGSLRGYEQYF. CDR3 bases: TGCAGCGTCCAAATTAGCGGGAGCCTCCGGGGATACGAGCAGTACTTC.

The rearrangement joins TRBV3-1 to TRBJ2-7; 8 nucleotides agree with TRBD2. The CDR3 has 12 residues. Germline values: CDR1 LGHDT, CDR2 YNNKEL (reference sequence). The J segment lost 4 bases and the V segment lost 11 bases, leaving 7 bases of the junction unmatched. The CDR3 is CACGLASYEQYF. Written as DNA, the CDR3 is TGTGCCTGCGGACTAGCTTCTTACGAGCAGTACTTC.

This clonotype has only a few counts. CDR3 in DNA: TGTGCCAGCAGTTCCTCACTGAACACTGAAGCTTTCTTT. This encodes CASSSSLNTEAFF. The chain couples TRBV6-6 to TRBJ1-1, with no clear D. V gave up 4 bases and J gave up 0 bases, with 6 bases separating them. The germline gives CDR1 MNHNY, CDR2 SVGAGI (reference sequence). The CDR3 covers 13 residues.

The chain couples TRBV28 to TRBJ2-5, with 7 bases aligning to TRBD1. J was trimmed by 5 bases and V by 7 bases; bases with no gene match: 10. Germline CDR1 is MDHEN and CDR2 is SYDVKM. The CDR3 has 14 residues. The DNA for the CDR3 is TGTGCCAGCACCCTCGACAGGGTCGCGGAGACCCAGTACTTC. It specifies CASTLDRVAETQYF.

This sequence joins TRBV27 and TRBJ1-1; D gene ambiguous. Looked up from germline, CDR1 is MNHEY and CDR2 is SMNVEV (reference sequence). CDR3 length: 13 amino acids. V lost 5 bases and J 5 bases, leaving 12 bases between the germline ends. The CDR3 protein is CASSAPGETEAFF. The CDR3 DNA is TGTGCCAGCAGTGCCCCAGGAGAAACTGAAGCTTTCTTT.

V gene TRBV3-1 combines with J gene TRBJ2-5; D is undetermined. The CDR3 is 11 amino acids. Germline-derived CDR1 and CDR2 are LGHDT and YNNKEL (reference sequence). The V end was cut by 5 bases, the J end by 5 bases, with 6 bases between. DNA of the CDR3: TGTGCCAGCAGCTTCAAGGAGACCCAGTACTTC. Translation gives CASSFKETQYF.

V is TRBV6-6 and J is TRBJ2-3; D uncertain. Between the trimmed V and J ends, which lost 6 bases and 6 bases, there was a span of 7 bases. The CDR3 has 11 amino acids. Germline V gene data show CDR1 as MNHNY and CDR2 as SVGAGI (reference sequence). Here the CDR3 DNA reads TGTGCCAGCAGCACTCTGGATACGCAGTATTTT. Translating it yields CASSTLDTQYF.

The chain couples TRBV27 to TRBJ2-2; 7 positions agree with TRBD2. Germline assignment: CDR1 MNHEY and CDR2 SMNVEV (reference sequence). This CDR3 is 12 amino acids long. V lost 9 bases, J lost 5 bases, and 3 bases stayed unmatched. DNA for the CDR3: TGTGCCAGTAGGGAGGGGACCGGGGAGCTGTTTTTT. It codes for CASREGTGELFF.

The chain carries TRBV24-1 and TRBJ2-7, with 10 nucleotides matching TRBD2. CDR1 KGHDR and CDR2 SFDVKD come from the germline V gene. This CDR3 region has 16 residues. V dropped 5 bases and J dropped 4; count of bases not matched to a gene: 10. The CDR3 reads CATSAPSGSGIYEQYF. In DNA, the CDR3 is TGTGCCACCAGTGCGCCTAGCGGGAGCGGTATTTACGAGCAGTACTTC.

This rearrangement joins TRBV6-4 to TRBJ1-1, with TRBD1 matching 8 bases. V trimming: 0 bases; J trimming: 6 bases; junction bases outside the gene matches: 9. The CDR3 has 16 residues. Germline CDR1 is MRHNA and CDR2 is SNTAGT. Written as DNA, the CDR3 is TGTGCCAGCAGTGACTCGTTCCAGGGGGCAAGCGCTGAAGCTTTCTTT. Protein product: CASSDSFQGASAEAFF.

The CDR3 is CSVEDPGGGETQYF. In nucleotides, the CDR3 is TGCAGCGTTGAAGACCCAGGGGGTGGAGAGACCCAGTACTTC. V usage is TRBV29-1 and J usage is TRBJ2-5, with 7 bases identical to TRBD1. This CDR3 is 14 amino acids long. V lost 0 bases to trimming and J lost 4 bases; unmatched junction nucleotides: 5. CDR1 is SQVTM, CDR2 ANQGSEA, per germline.

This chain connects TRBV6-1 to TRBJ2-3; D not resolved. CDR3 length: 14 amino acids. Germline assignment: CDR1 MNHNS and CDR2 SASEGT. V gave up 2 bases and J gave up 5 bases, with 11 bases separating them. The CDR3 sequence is CASSEPIVGDTQYF. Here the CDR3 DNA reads TGTGCCAGCAGTGAACCAATAGTTGGAGATACGCAGTATTTT.

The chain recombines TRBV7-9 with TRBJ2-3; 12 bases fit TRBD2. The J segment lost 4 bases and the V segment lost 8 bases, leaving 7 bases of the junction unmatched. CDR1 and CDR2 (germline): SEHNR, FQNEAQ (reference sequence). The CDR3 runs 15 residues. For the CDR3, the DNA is TGTGCCAGCGTCTCTAGCGGGGGGGCCTCAGATACGCAGTATTTT. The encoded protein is CASVSSGGASDTQYF.

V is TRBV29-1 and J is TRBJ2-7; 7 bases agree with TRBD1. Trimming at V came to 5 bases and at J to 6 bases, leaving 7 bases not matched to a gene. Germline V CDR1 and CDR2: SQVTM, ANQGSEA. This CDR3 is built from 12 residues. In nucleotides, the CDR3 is TGCAGCGTTCTCAGCACAGGGGTCGAGCAGTACTTC. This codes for CSVLSTGVEQYF.

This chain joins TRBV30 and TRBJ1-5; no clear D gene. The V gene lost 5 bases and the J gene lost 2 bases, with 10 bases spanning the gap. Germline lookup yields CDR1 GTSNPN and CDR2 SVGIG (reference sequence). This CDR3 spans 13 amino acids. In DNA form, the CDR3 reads TGTGCCTGGGGCGGGCGCGGCAATCAGCCCCAGCATTTT. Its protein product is CAWGGRGNQPQHF.